A single sample gave rise to the 4 T cell receptor beta chains below, sequenced in a study of CD8+ T cells in alopecia areata. Peripheral blood samples and lesional scalp punch biopsies were obtained from alopecia areata patients. Reverse transcription of extracted RNA yielded cDNA, which provided the sequencing template. Here immunoSEQ multiplex PCR was the method, and the copy in TCRdb shows in-frame clones only, minus some. This table holds 7,000 to 8,500 clones, about 70% found once. Sample: skin, taken at week 0. The receptors stem from a human donor with alopecia areata.

This clone counts as large (0.1 to 1%). The chain links TRBV7-2 to TRBJ2-1; 15 bases are a match to TRBD2. There are 18 residues in the CDR3. Trimming removed 5 bases from V and 6 bases from J; junction bases left unmatched: 11. The V gene's germline CDR1 is SGHTA and CDR2 FQGNSA. The CDR3 DNA is TGTGCCAGCAGCCTGGCCGGGACTAGCGGGGGGCCATTCAATGAGCAGTTCTTC. Protein sequence: CASSLAGTSGGPFNEQFF.

The chain combines TRBV6-5 with TRBJ2-3, with D hard to call. Between the trimmed V and J ends, which lost 6 bases and 6 bases, there was a span of 7 bases. The CDR3 covers 11 residues. CDR1 is MNHEY, CDR2 SVGAGI, per germline. In DNA form, the CDR3 reads TGTGCCAGCAGGGAGTTGGATACGCAGTATTTT. Amino acid sequence: CASRELDTQYF.

The J gene is TRBJ2-3, the V gene TRBV18, with 15 nucleotides matching TRBD2. Unmatched junction bases numbered 11, after V lost 3 bases and J lost 4 bases. The V gene's germline CDR1 is KGHSH and CDR2 LQKENI. The CDR3 consists of 19 residues. CDR3 DNA sequence: TGTGCCAGCTCACCCGGACTAGCGGGGGGGTTTTTGTCGGCAGATACGCAGTATTTT. Translation: CASSPGLAGGFLSADTQYF.

The chain has TRBV7-9 and TRBJ2-2, with 7 bases fitting TRBD2. This CDR3 is built from 16 residues. The germline V gene has CDR1 SEHNR and CDR2 FQNEAQ (reference sequence). V lost 1 base and J lost 3; bases outside the gene matches: 5. In DNA, the CDR3 is TGTGCCAGCAGCTTAGGTCCGGCGGGGGACACCGGGGAGCTGTTTTTT. Translation: CASSLGPAGDTGELFF.